The clone carrying this T cell receptor (beta chain) was found many times. Indicated time point: newly diagnosed GD, antithyroid drugs for less than 3 months. Following extraction of RNA from PBMCs, that RNA was used to make the TCR library. HTBI primers from iRepertoire and Arm-PCR of CDR3 regions yielded the TCR beta libraries. MiXCR was run by TCRdb on the multiplex PCR reads, yielding one entry per CDR3 protein. Of over 300,000 distinct CDR3 sequences listed, around 16% are singletons. The sample is drawn from a study of regulatory T cells in long-lasting Graves disease. The CDR3 contains 17 residues. CDR1 and CDR2 from the germline V gene are DFQATT and SNEGSKA (reference sequence). V shed 6 bases, J shed 4 bases, and the junction held 11 bases outside the gene matches.

This receptor was identified in a female donor with Graves disease. The rearrangement links TRBV20-1 to TRBJ2-3; 15 bases are a match to TRBD2. The sequenced sample was peripheral blood mononuclear cells (PBMCs), obtained at new diagnosis, from a patient treated with antithyroid drugs. The CDR3 nucleotides read TGCAGTGCAGATCCTAAAGGGACTAGCGGGGGGCCAGATACGCAGTATTTT. It yields the protein CSADPKGTSGGPDTQYF.